The rows below give T cell receptor beta chains drawn from one sample of a study of CD8+CD57+ T cells in acquired aplastic anemia. TCRdb re-called the reads through MiXCR, storing one row per CDR3 protein. The profile shows 50,000 or so distinct CDR3 sequences, approximately 52% of them singletons. The sequenced material came from sorted CD4+, CD8+, or CD8+CD57+ T cells (not recorded which) from PBMCs. These receptors all stem from a human donor with aplastic anemia. Each CDR3 is given with its conserved first and last residue.

v_call	j_call	cdr3_aa
TRBV20-1	TRBJ1-5	CSARGAGARGQPQHF
TRBV7-2	TRBJ1-4	CASSLSWTGSSKLFF
TRBV2	TRBJ2-5	CASRDRGETQYF
TRBV11-1	TRBJ2-7	CASSREDRASYEQYF
TRBV7-9	TRBJ2-5	CASSLVLAGTQYF
TRBV11-2	TRBJ1-1	CASRFNTGNTGTGNTEAFF
TRBV9	TRBJ2-1	CASSETGDRTPRGEQFF
TRBV7-9	TRBJ1-1	CAGSLPSGGHTEASF
TRBV7-9	TRBJ2-7	CASSRRGEEQYF
TRBV27	TRBJ1-1	CASSPPRRPNTEAFF
TRBV5-5	TRBJ2-7	CASSTKDGSYEQYF
TRBV7-7	TRBJ2-1	CASSSSSYNEQFF
TRBV25-1	TRBJ1-2	CASSEGRMWQGVNYGYTF
TRBV6-1	TRBJ2-7	CASTGTPPTYPTYEQYF
TRBV24-1	TRBJ2-1	CATEDGSSYNEQFF
TRBV20-1	TRBJ1-1	CSARPGNSDTEAFF
TRBV2	TRBJ1-2	CASSEHYGYTF
TRBV7-8	TRBJ1-6	CASSLLGVGSDNSPLHF
TRBV2	TRBJ2-3	CASTGTSGGLSTDTQYF
TRBV19	TRBJ2-7	CASSNSDRREQYF
TRBV29-1	TRBJ2-5	CSVGTQTRETQYF
TRBV10-3	TRBJ1-2	CAISGPKQAGYTF
TRBV24-1	TRBJ2-1	CATSEGSSLNEQFF
TRBV20-1	TRBJ1-4	CSAPSKAGVGEKLFF
TRBV29-1	TRBJ2-5	CSVKVSAGETQYF
TRBV12-3/TRBV12-4	TRBJ2-7	CASSLDVSYEQYF
TRBV25-1	TRBJ2-7	CASSSTSGGYEQYF
TRBV28	TRBJ1-2	CASSLRTGANYGYTF
TRBV2	TRBJ1-2	CASTGDGFYGYTF
TRBV6-5	TRBJ2-1	CASSLGPSGDEQFF
TRBV11-2	TRBJ1-2	CASSSQGDYGYTF
TRBV9	TRBJ2-7	CASSPTGGQGTYEQYF
TRBV10-2	TRBJ2-3	CASSGSIHAIPSTDTQYF
TRBV15	TRBJ1-4	CATSAGSEKLFF
TRBV15	TRBJ2-7	CATSRSTTDPYEQYF
TRBV7-2	TRBJ1-1	CASRFTTGAQGAFF
TRBV14	TRBJ2-5	CASSHNPRETQYF
TRBV19	TRBJ2-1	CASSQTGGDEQFF
TRBV10-3	TRBJ1-3	CAISESGRNTIYF
TRBV15	TRBJ1-2	CATSRDLGSNYGYTF
TRBV29-1	TRBJ2-2	CSVVVTRHRAGELFF
TRBV15	TRBJ2-7	CATSREGSYEQYF
TRBV20-1	TRBJ2-3	CSVPRQGADTQYF
TRBV19	TRBJ1-2	CATVDRPYGYTF
TRBV12-3/TRBV12-4	TRBJ2-1	CASRRTASINEQFF
TRBV6-1	TRBJ2-7	CASSEGAYQQYF
TRBV10-3	TRBJ1-5	CAISESGGDQPQHF
TRBV25-1	TRBJ2-1	CASSRRYNEQFF
TRBV7-9	TRBJ1-1	CASSFGHSAFF
TRBV4-2	TRBJ1-4	CASSQTSRLTATNEKLFF
TRBV15	TRBJ2-7	CATSREGSYEQNF